Following are 4 T cell receptor beta chains from one sample sequenced in a study of blood T cell repertoires in COVID-19. TCRdb's table, derived via immunoSEQ multiplex PCR, lists solely in-frame clones and lacks some. The sample consists of tens of thousands of clones, more than 90% of them appearing once. The sequenced sample consisted of peripheral blood. Receptors were obtained from a man in his forties or fifties with acute or convalescent COVID-19.

The V and J genes are TRBV19 and TRBJ2-1; the match to TRBD2 covers 13 bases. V was pared by 2 bases and J by 8 bases, with 6 bases of the junction left unmatched. Per the germline V gene, CDR1 is LNHDA and CDR2 is SQIVND (reference sequence). The CDR3 sequence is 16 residues long. The CDR3 reads CASSISRTSGRDEQFF. The CDR3 DNA reads as TGTGCCAGTAGTATAAGCAGGACTAGCGGGAGAGATGAGCAGTTCTTC.

The gene calls are TRBV11-2 and TRBJ1-3; D is unclear. Germline V gives CDR1 SGHAT, CDR2 FQNNGV. Deletions cut 3 bases from V and 0 bases from J, with 6 bases between. The CDR3 totals 14 residues. CDR3 sequence (DNA): TGTGCCAGCAGCTTCAGTGACTCTGGAAACACCATATATTTT. It yields the protein CASSFSDSGNTIYF.

The chain couples TRBV7-9 to TRBJ2-3; D gene uncertain. The CDR3 has 12 residues. Looked up from germline, CDR1 is SEHNR and CDR2 is FQNEAQ (reference sequence). Between the trimmed V and J ends, which lost 0 bases and 10 bases, there was a span of 8 bases. This CDR3 is CASSLALESQYF. In DNA, the CDR3 is TGTGCCAGCAGCTTAGCTCTAGAATCGCAGTATTTT. Full variable domain (outside the CDR3, taken from reference TRBV7-9 and TRBJ2-3): DTGVSQNPRHKITKRGQNVTFRCDPISEHNRLYWYRQTLGQGPEFLTYFQNEAQLEKSRLLSDRFSAERPKGSFSTLEIQRTEQGDSAMYLCASSLALESQYFGPGTRLTVL.

This clone has a single count. The chain joins TRBV30 to TRBJ1-6; D possibly corresponds to TRBD1 (5 bases). V dropped 8 bases and J dropped 11 bases, with 16 bases sitting between them. The CDR3 loop spans 12 amino acids. Germline V CDR1 and CDR2: GTSNPN, SVGIG (reference sequence). The CDR3 loop is CAHRDSRAPLHF. CDR3 coding DNA: TGTGCCCACCGGGACTCCAGAGCACCCCTCCACTTT.